A selection of T cell receptor beta chains follows, all from one sample in a study of blood T cell repertoires in COVID-19. The method was immunoSEQ multiplex PCR; TCRdb's version includes in-frame clones alone and lacks a portion of them. The data hold roughly 120,000 clones, with about 70% observed a single time. Sequences were obtained from peripheral blood. The origin of the receptors is a man older than 75 with COVID-19, enrolled during active disease. Both conserved end residues are part of each CDR3. Each record gives: J gene, V gene, D gene, clone size, CDR3 protein, CDR3 DNA. A D gene is named only where the DNA matches it firmly. Clone size is shown for a subset of rows, as once, few, many or a class of expanded clone.

>TRBJ2-7|TRBV28|TRBD1|NA
CASSLADRGTYEQYF
TGTGCCAGCAGTTTAGCGGACAGGGGAACCTACGAGCAGTACTTC
>TRBJ2-1|TRBV28|NA|NA
CASSLRQASYNEQFF
TGTGCCAGCAGTTTAAGGCAGGCCAGCTACAATGAGCAGTTCTTC
>TRBJ2-2|TRBV7-8|NA|NA
CASSLLGDTGELFF
TGTGCCAGCAGCTTACTCGGGGACACCGGGGAGCTGTTTTTT
>TRBJ2-3|TRBV30|TRBD2|NA
CAWSAPGLAGTDTQYF
TGTGCCTGGAGTGCCCCGGGACTAGCGGGCACAGATACGCAGTATTTT
>TRBJ2-3|TRBV2|NA|NA
CASSEARGSRRDTQYF
TGTGCCAGCAGTGAAGCGCGAGGGTCTCGACGGGATACGCAGTATTTT
>TRBJ1-2|TRBV6-2/TRBV6-3|TRBD1|NA
CASSYSMVPGQGDYGYTF
TGTGCCAGCAGTTACTCGATGGTCCCGGGACAGGGTGACTATGGCTACACCTTC
>TRBJ2-4|TRBV9|TRBD2|NA
CASSVGNRGDQYF
TGTGCCAGCAGCGTAGGGAATCGGGGGGACCAGTACTTC
>TRBJ2-2|TRBV5-1|TRBD1|NA
CASSLNVQGASTGELFF
TGCGCCAGCAGCTTGAACGTACAGGGGGCAAGCACCGGGGAGCTGTTTTTT
>TRBJ1-2|TRBV2|TRBD1|once
CASSESRQGAYYGYTF
TGTGCCAGCAGTGAATCCCGTCAGGGGGCCTACTATGGCTACACCTTC
>TRBJ1-2|TRBV28|NA|NA
CASSPGFGYTF
TGTGCCAGCAGTCCGGGGTTTGGCTACACCTTC
>TRBJ2-1|TRBV6-5|NA|NA
CASSYFSPGDYNEQFF
TGTGCCAGCAGTTATTTTAGCCCCGGGGACTACAATGAGCAGTTCTTC
>TRBJ2-5|TRBV7-9|TRBD2|NA
CASSLRTSGETQYF
TGTGCCAGCAGCTTAAGGACTAGCGGAGAAACCCAGTACTTC
>TRBJ1-6|TRBV19|NA|NA
CAGNSGLNSPLHF
TGTGCCGGTAACAGCGGTCTAAATTCACCCCTCCACTTT
>TRBJ1-1|TRBV3-1/TRBV3-2|NA|NA
CASSQSDNLGAFF
TGTGCCAGCAGCCAATCGGACAACCTAGGAGCTTTCTTT
>TRBJ2-5|TRBV7-7|TRBD2|NA
CASSSGGLRGETQYF
TGTGCTAGCAGCTCGGGGGGTCTAAGGGGAGAGACCCAGTACTTC
>TRBJ2-5|TRBV2|TRBD2|few
CASSELAGGETQYF
TGTGCCAGCAGTGAGCTAGCGGGGGGGGAGACCCAGTACTTC
>TRBJ2-1|TRBV28|TRBD1|once
CVIGQGGDEQFF
TGTGTAATAGGACAGGGTGGGGATGAGCAGTTCTTC
>TRBJ2-1|TRBV7-2|NA|NA
CASSLAREYNEQFF
TGTGCCAGCAGCTTAGCTCGAGAGTACAATGAGCAGTTCTTC
>TRBJ2-2|TRBV6-6|NA|few
CASKEQGRTGELFF
TGTGCCAGCAAGGAACAGGGGAGGACCGGGGAGCTGTTTTTT
>TRBJ2-2|TRBV29-1|TRBD1|NA
CSAGTGGGTGELFF
TGCAGCGCAGGGACAGGGGGCGGCACCGGGGAGCTGTTTTTT
>TRBJ2-7|TRBV20-1|NA|NA
CSASPGQGIRYEQYF
TGCAGTGCTAGTCCTGGCCAGGGGATCCGCTACGAGCAGTACTTC
>TRBJ2-7|TRBV6-6|TRBD1|NA
CASSSGQGFYEQYF
TGTGCCAGCAGTTCGGGACAGGGGTTCTACGAGCAGTACTTC
>TRBJ2-5|TRBV2|NA|NA
CASSQREETQYF
TGTGCCAGCAGCCAGCGAGAAGAGACCCAGTACTTC
>TRBJ1-5|TRBV6-5|TRBD1|few
CAGRDSHSNQPQHF
TGTGCCGGCAGGGACAGTCATAGCAATCAGCCCCAGCATTTT
>TRBJ1-1|TRBV18|NA|NA
CASSRGENTEAFF
TGTGCCAGCTCACGGGGGGAAAACACTGAAGCTTTCTTT
>TRBJ2-2|TRBV29-1|NA|NA
CSVVRITGELFF
TGCAGCGTCGTTAGAATCACCGGGGAGCTGTTTTTT
>TRBJ2-1|TRBV2|TRBD2|NA
CASSEGLAGGSKQFF
TGTGCCAGCAGTGAAGGGCTAGCGGGAGGCTCGAAGCAGTTCTTC
>TRBJ2-2|TRBV5-1|NA|NA
CASSLEGANTGELFF
TGCGCCAGCAGCTTGGAAGGGGCGAACACCGGGGAGCTGTTTTTT
>TRBJ1-1|TRBV12-3/TRBV12-4|NA|few
CASSFGENTEAFF
TGTGCCAGCAGTTTCGGGGAGAACACTGAAGCTTTCTTT
>TRBJ2-7|TRBV29-1|TRBD2|few
CSVGWLAGEEQYF
TGCAGCGTCGGGTGGCTAGCGGGAGAGGAGCAGTACTTC
>TRBJ1-2|TRBV18|TRBD1|NA
CASSPRQGVTDGYTF
TGTGCCAGCTCACCTCGACAGGGGGTGACCGATGGCTACACCTTC
>TRBJ2-1|TRBV7-3|NA|NA
CASSLKYEAGYNEQFF
TGTGCCAGCAGCTTAAAATACGAAGCAGGCTACAATGAGCAGTTCTTC
>TRBJ2-3|TRBV5-1|TRBD1|NA
CASSPTGGDTQYF
TGCGCCAGCAGTCCGACAGGGGGAGATACGCAGTATTTT
>TRBJ2-5|TRBV5-1|TRBD1|NA
CASSKWGQGQETQYF
TGCGCCAGCAGCAAATGGGGACAGGGACAAGAGACCCAGTACTTC
>TRBJ1-5|TRBV6-5|NA|once
CASSSTGLNQPQHF
TGTGCCAGCAGCTCTACAGGGTTAAATCAGCCCCAGCATTTT
>TRBJ1-1|TRBV11-2|NA|NA
CASSLEQGEAFF
TGTGCCAGCAGCTTAGAACAGGGTGAAGCTTTCTTT
>TRBJ2-3|TRBV28|TRBD2|NA
CASSPRTSGLTDTQYF
TGTGCCAGCAGTCCGCGGACTAGCGGTTTGACAGATACGCAGTATTTT
>TRBJ1-1|TRBV25-1|TRBD1|NA
CASSERGQSENTEAFF
TGTGCCAGCAGTGAAAGGGGGCAGAGCGAAAACACTGAAGCTTTCTTT
>TRBJ1-3|TRBV18|NA|NA
CASSPVGLQGTSGNTIYF
TGTGCCAGCTCACCGGTGGGGTTGCAGGGGACCTCTGGAAACACCATATATTTT
>TRBJ1-1|TRBV19|NA|NA
CASSMDILNTEAFF
TGTGCCAGTAGTATGGACATATTGAACACTGAAGCTTTCTTT
>TRBJ2-3|TRBV2|TRBD1|few
CASRGTGGSDTQYF
TGTGCCAGCAGGGGGACAGGGGGGTCAGATACGCAGTATTTT
>TRBJ2-7|TRBV18|NA|NA
CASSPDRDYEQYF
TGTGCCAGCTCACCGGACAGAGACTACGAGCAGTACTTC
>TRBJ2-1|TRBV4-2|NA|NA
CASSQNPGVYNEQFF
TGTGCCAGCAGCCAAAACCCAGGCGTCTACAATGAGCAGTTCTTC
>TRBJ2-5|TRBV6-2/TRBV6-3|NA|NA
CASSYSGRGRDNQETQYF
TGTGCCAGCAGTTATTCCGGCAGGGGCAGGGACAACCAAGAGACCCAGTACTTC
>TRBJ2-1|TRBV7-8|TRBD1|NA
CASSRLQGRDEQFF
TGTGCCAGCAGCAGGTTACAGGGGAGAGATGAGCAGTTCTTC
>TRBJ2-2|TRBV28|TRBD1|NA
CASRLPGTGYGAGTGELFF
TGTGCCAGCAGACTACCCGGGACAGGGTATGGAGCGGGGACCGGGGAGCTGTTTTTT
>TRBJ1-2|TRBV7-9|TRBD1|NA
CASSQGQPYGYTF
TGTGCCAGCAGCCAGGGACAGCCCTATGGCTACACCTTC
>TRBJ1-3|TRBV15|TRBD1|few
CATRTGGSGNTIYF
TGTGCCACTAGGACAGGAGGCTCTGGAAACACCATATATTTT
>TRBJ1-6|TRBV27|NA|NA
CASSLTVQNSPLHF
TGTGCCAGCAGTCTAACCGTCCAAAATTCACCCCTCCACTTT
>TRBJ2-1|TRBV9|TRBD2|NA
CASSPRLAAYNEQFF
TGTGCCAGCAGCCCTAGACTAGCGGCTTACAATGAGCAGTTCTTC
>TRBJ2-2|TRBV6-2/TRBV6-3|TRBD2|once
CASSLGLAGFGEGELFF
TGTGCCAGCAGCTTAGGACTAGCGGGCTTTGGGGAAGGGGAGCTGTTTTTT
>TRBJ1-3|TRBV6-5|NA|NA
CASSYSSDSGNTIYF
TGTGCCAGCAGTTACTCGTCAGACTCTGGAAACACCATATATTTT
>TRBJ2-7|TRBV4-3|TRBD2|NA
CASSQVAGTSGSSYEQYF
TGCGCCAGCAGCCAAGTAGCCGGGACTAGCGGGAGCTCCTACGAGCAGTACTTC
>TRBJ2-3|TRBV7-2|NA|NA
CASSHTGPLAGTDTQYF
TGTGCCAGCAGCCATACTGGCCCCTTAGCGGGCACAGATACGCAGTATTTT